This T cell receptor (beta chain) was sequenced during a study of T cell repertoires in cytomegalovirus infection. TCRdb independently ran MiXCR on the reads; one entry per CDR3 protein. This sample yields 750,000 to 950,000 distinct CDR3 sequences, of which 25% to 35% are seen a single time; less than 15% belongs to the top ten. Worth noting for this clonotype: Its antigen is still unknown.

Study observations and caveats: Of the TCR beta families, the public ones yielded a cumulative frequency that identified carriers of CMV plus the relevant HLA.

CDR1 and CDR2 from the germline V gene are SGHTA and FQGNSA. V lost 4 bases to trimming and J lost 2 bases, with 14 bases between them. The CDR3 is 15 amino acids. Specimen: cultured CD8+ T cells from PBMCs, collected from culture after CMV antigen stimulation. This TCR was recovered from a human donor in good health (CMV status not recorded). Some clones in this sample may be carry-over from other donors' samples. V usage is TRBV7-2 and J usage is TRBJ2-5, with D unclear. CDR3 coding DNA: TGTGCCAGCAGCTCCACACCCTGGTGGCAAGAGACCCAGTACTTC. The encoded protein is CASSSTPWWQETQYF.